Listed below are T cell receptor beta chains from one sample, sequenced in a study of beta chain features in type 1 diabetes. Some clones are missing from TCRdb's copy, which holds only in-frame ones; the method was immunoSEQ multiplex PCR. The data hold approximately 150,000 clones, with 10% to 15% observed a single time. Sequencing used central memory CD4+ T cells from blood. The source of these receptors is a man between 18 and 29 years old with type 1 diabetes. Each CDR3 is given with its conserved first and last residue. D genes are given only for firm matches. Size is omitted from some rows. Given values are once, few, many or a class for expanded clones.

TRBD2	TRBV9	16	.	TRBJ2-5	CASSVSVAGGPETQYF	TGTGCCAGCAGCGTAAGCGTGGCGGGGGGGCCGGAGACCCAGTACTTC
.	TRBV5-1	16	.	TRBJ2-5	CASSSTIGGLQETQYF	TGCGCCAGCAGCTCAACGATCGGGGGGCTGCAAGAGACCCAGTACTTC
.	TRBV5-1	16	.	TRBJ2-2	CASMRIAGSGTGELFF	TGCGCCAGCATGAGGATTGCAGGGTCAGGAACCGGGGAGCTGTTTTTT
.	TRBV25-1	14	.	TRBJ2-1	CASSSHRVSNEQFF	TGTGCCAGCAGTTCCCACAGAGTCTCGAATGAGCAGTTCTTC
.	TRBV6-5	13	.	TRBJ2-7	CASSYLTGQEQYF	TGTGCCAGCAGTTACTTGACAGGTCAAGAGCAGTACTTC
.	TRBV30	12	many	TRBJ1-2	CAWTTIAYGYTF	TGTGCCTGGACGACAATAGCCTATGGCTACACCTTC
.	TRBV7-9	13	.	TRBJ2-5	CASRPRADETQYF	TGTGCCAGCAGACCGAGGGCTGACGAGACCCAGTACTTC
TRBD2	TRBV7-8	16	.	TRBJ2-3	CASSLGGRGSTDTQYF	TGTGCCAGCAGCTTAGGAGGGAGGGGTAGCACAGATACGCAGTATTTT
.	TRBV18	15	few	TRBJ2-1	CASSPLLGTPNEQFF	TGTGCCAGCTCACCCCTCTTGGGGACACCCAATGAGCAGTTCTTC
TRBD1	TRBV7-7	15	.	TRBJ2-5	CASSLGQGFQETQYF	TGTGCTAGCAGCTTAGGACAGGGTTTTCAAGAGACCCAGTACTTC
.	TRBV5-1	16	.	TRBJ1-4	CASSTGQFSTNEKLFF	TGCGCCAGCAGCACCGGACAGTTCTCAACTAATGAAAAACTGTTTTTT
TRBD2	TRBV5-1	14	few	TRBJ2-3	CASSQRDLTDTQYF	TGCGCCAGCAGCCAGCGGGACCTCACAGATACGCAGTATTTT
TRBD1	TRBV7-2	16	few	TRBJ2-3	CASSFFRTGRTDTQYF	TGTGCCAGCAGCTTCTTTAGGACAGGACGCACAGATACGCAGTATTTT
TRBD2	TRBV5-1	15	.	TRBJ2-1	CASSPDGGSYNEQFF	TGCGCCAGCAGCCCAGACGGGGGGTCCTACAATGAGCAGTTCTTC
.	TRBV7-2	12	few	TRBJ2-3	CASSLFTDTQYF	TGTGCCAGCAGCTTATTCACAGATACGCAGTATTTT
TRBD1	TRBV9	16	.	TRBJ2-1	CASSVESGDRGNEQFF	TGTGCCAGCAGCGTAGAATCCGGGGACAGGGGTAATGAGCAGTTCTTC
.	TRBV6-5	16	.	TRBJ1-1	CASSLSGTPLVTEAFF	TGTGCCAGCAGTTTGTCCGGGACCCCTCTAGTCACTGAAGCTTTCTTT
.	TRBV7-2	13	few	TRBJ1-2	CASSSDSLGGYTF	TGTGCCAGCAGCTCAGACAGTTTGGGAGGCTACACCTTC
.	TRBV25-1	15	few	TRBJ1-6	CASSESGSPNSPLHF	TGTGCCAGCAGTGAATCGGGGAGCCCTAATTCACCCCTCCACTTT
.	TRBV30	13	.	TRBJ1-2	CASRTAGLYGYTF	TGTGCCTCGCGGACAGCGGGACTCTATGGCTACACCTTC
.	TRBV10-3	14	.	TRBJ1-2	CAISSTDANYGYTF	TGTGCCATCAGTTCGACAGACGCTAACTATGGCTACACCTTC
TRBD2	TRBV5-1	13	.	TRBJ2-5	CASSAGGKETQYF	TGCGCCAGCAGCGCCGGGGGGAAAGAGACCCAGTACTTC
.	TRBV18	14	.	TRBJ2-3	CASSPQGGPDTQYF	TGTGCCAGCTCACCACAGGGGGGTCCAGATACGCAGTATTTT
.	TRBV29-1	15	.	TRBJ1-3	CSVAQTGYHGNTIYF	TGCAGCGTGGCTCAAACAGGTTATCACGGAAACACCATATATTTT
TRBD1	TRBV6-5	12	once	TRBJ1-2	CASIGTDYGYTF	TGTGCCAGCATCGGGACAGACTATGGCTACACCTTC
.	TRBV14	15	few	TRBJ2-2	CASSHDIGDTGELFF	TGTGCCAGCAGCCACGACATAGGAGACACCGGGGAGCTGTTTTTT
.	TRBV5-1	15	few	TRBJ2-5	CASSLDTGAGETQYF	TGCGCCAGCAGCTTGGATACGGGGGCCGGGGAGACCCAGTACTTC